This T cell receptor beta chain was captured by sequencing in a study of beta chain features in type 1 diabetes. The study's findings and limits: Still unanswered here is whether HLA type influences TCRB rearrangement. VDJ junctions sequenced from type 1 diabetes patients showed fewer insertions and more deletions. PCR might favor shorter templates, but any such skew would affect patients and controls equally.

This clone was counted at least ten times. Its target is unknown. All of the sorted populations showed purity greater than 95%. TCRB transcripts that were expressed got sequenced, as all of the isolated RNA had been reverse transcribed. Profiled with immunoSEQ multiplex PCR; TCRdb holds only in-frame clones, not every one. The table shows fewer than 350,000 clones, with 8% occurring only once. The trim removed 10 bases at V and 9 bases at J, leaving 11 bases unmatched. There are 13 residues in the CDR3. Germline V gene data show CDR1 as MNHNS and CDR2 as SASEGT. The sequencing sample was made of central memory CD4+ T cells from blood. This rearrangement joins TRBV6-1 to TRBJ2-1; 8 bases fit TRBD2. This receptor was identified in a woman aged 18-30 years in good health. The CDR3 protein is CAISAGDGPEQFF. As DNA, the CDR3 is TGTGCCATCTCAGCGGGAGACGGGCCTGAGCAGTTCTTC.